This passage covers 21 T cell receptor beta chains from one sample sequenced in a study of CD8 T cells in ankylosing spondylitis. TCRdb reprocessed the 5' RACE reads with MiXCR, giving one entry per CDR3 protein. The sample lists some 33,000 distinct CDR3 sequences, 12% to 15% occurring once. Sample: blood. Receptors were obtained from a male donor with ankylosing spondylitis or in good health (not recorded which).

In its sample, this clonotype was seen a few times. The gene calls are TRBV20-1 and TRBJ1-1; 7 nucleotides agree with TRBD1. CDR1 DFQATT and CDR2 SNEGSKA come from the germline V gene (reference sequence). The J segment lost 8 bases and the V segment lost 0 bases, leaving 3 bases of the junction unmatched. This CDR3 is 12 amino acids long. CDR3 sequence: CSARDQGGEAFF. Written as DNA, the CDR3 is TGCAGTGCTAGAGATCAAGGGGGCGAAGCTTTCTTT.

The chain is built from TRBV10-3 and TRBJ1-1, with unresolved D. CDR3 size: 11 residues. Germline V gene data show CDR1 as ENHRY and CDR2 as SYGVKD. Trimming left V 6 bases short and J 2 bases short, with 4 bases between. The CDR3 sequence is CAIRSNTEAFF. The CDR3 region has the DNA TGTGCCATCAGATCAAACACTGAAGCTTTCTTT.

This clonotype was counted between two and nine times. The chain links TRBV29-1 to TRBJ2-3; 10 positions agree with TRBD2. The ends lost 4 bases at V and 9 bases at J; junction bases unmatched: 10. The length of the CDR3 is 14 residues. The germline V gene has CDR1 SQVTM and CDR2 ANQGSEA. The chain's CDR3 is CSVGLAGGSGTQYF. The CDR3 DNA reads as TGCAGCGTTGGACTAGCGGGCGGGTCTGGGACGCAGTATTTT.

Only one count was recorded for this clonotype. The CDR3 coding sequence is TGCGCCAGCAGCAGGGGCCGTGGCACCGGGGAGCTGTTTTTT. Its protein is CASSRGRGTGELFF. The rearrangement joins TRBV5-1 to TRBJ2-2, with D perhaps TRBD1 (5 bases). Trimming removed 4 bases from V and 4 bases from J, with 11 bases in between. CDR1 and CDR2 (germline): SGHRS, YFSETQ. This CDR3 has 14 residues. Together with reference TRBV5-1 and TRBJ2-2, the CDR3 gives the full variable domain: KAGVTQTPRYLIKTRGQQVTLSCSPISGHRSVSWYQQTPGQGLQFLFEYFSETQRNKGNFPGRFSGRQFSNSRSEMNVSTLELGDSALYLCASSRGRGTGELFFGEGSRLTVL.

The gene calls are TRBV7-8 and TRBJ2-3; TRBD2 agrees at 11 bases. The trim removed 5 bases at V and 2 bases at J, leaving 9 bases unmatched. Germline-derived CDR1 and CDR2 are SGHVS and FQNEAQ. The CDR3 is made up of 17 amino acids. The CDR3 sequence is CASSRQTSGASTDTQYF. The DNA of the CDR3 is TGTGCCAGCAGCCGCCAGACTAGCGGGGCTTCCACAGATACGCAGTATTTT.

This clonotype was counted between two and nine times. V is TRBV5-6 and J is TRBJ2-3; 8 bases are a match to TRBD2. This CDR3 has 16 residues. Germline CDR1 reads SGHDT; CDR2 reads YYEEEE. V lost 3 bases, J lost 0 bases, and 6 bases stayed unmatched. The CDR3 DNA follows: TGTGCCAGCAGCTACCTAACTAGCGGAAGCACAGATACGCAGTATTTT. Protein: CASSYLTSGSTDTQYF.

In its sample, this clonotype was seen a few times. This chain uses TRBV12-3 or TRBV12-4 with TRBJ1-1; D remains unclear. The CDR3 sequence is 13 residues long. The V and J ends lost 2 bases and 5 bases respectively, with 9 bases between them. The CDR3 region has the DNA TGTGCCAGCAGTTTATTTGGGAAAACTGAAGCTTTCTTT. The encoded protein is CASSLFGKTEAFF.

This clonotype has at least ten counts. J is TRBJ2-1 and V is TRBV4-1; a weak D match, TRBD2 (6 bases). V was cut by 0 bases and J by 0 bases, with 12 bases left in between. The CDR3 consists of 17 residues. Germline V gene data show CDR1 as MGHRA and CDR2 as YSYEKL. The CDR3 loop is CASSQELASSSYNEQFF. The CDR3 nucleotides are TGCGCCAGCAGCCAAGAGCTAGCGTCGAGCTCCTACAATGAGCAGTTCTTC.

V and J are TRBV28 and TRBJ2-4; D remains ambiguous. V lost 3 bases and J lost 7, with 13 bases in between. CDR1 and CDR2 (germline): MDHEN, SYDVKM. CDR3 length: 14 amino acids. The CDR3 DNA reads TGTGCCAGCAGTTTGAGCCAAGAAAGGAACATTCAGTACTTC. Protein product: CASSLSQERNIQYF.

This clonotype has more than one count but fewer than ten. The chain couples TRBV7-9 to TRBJ1-1, with TRBD1 identical over 7 bases. In germline, CDR1 is SEHNR, CDR2 FQNEAQ (reference sequence). CDR3 size: 14 residues. V shed 8 bases, J shed 1 base, and the junction held 7 bases outside the gene matches. The CDR3 reads CASGSQGGNTEAFF. DNA of the CDR3: TGTGCCAGCGGCTCGCAGGGGGGGAACACTGAAGCTTTCTTT.

This clonotype was seen at least ten times. The rearrangement links TRBV7-6 to TRBJ2-3, with 10 nucleotides matching TRBD2. Germline values: CDR1 SGHVS, CDR2 FNYEAQ. V dropped 4 bases and J dropped 0; count of bases not matched to a gene: 1. The CDR3 length is 15 residues. Written as DNA, the CDR3 is TGTGCCAGCAGCTGGACTAGCGGTAGCACAGATACGCAGTATTTT. This translates into CASSWTSGSTDTQYF.

This clonotype was observed a few times. V gene TRBV6-2 or TRBV6-3 combines with J gene TRBJ2-1; the match to TRBD2 covers 7 bases. The CDR3 is made up of 16 amino acids. V was clipped by 2 bases and J by 5 bases; unmatched bases: 9. CDR1 and CDR2 (germline): MNHEY, SVGEGT. The DNA of the CDR3 is TGTGCCAGCAGTTACCGAAGAGCGGGGACTAACAATGAGCAGTTCTTC. Encoded protein: CASSYRRAGTNNEQFF.

The rearrangement joins TRBV12-3 or TRBV12-4 to TRBJ2-2; a weak D match, TRBD1 (5 bases). The V end lost 2 bases, the J end lost 0 bases, and 13 bases lay between the germline ends. This CDR3 comprises 17 residues. The CDR3 DNA reads as TGTGCCAGCAGTTTATCCCCGGCCAGGGCGAACACCGGGGAGCTGTTTTTT. Protein product: CASSLSPARANTGELFF.

The V call is TRBV29-1, the J call TRBJ2-2; TRBD1 might be the D (6 bases). Germline values: CDR1 SQVTM, CDR2 ANQGSEA. The CDR3 has 15 residues. Deletions cut 6 bases from V and 3 bases from J, with 17 bases between. CDR3 sequence (DNA): TGCAGCGTGACCCCACAGGGTTCCTACACCGGGGAGCTGTTTTTT. Its translation: CSVTPQGSYTGELFF.

In this sample, this clonotype turned up a few times. CDR3 sequence (DNA): TGCGCCAGCAGCCAAAGGACAACCTACGAGCAGTACTTC. Translating it yields CASSQRTTYEQYF. The V and J genes are TRBV4-1 and TRBJ2-7; D perhaps matches TRBD1 (5 bases). Germline lookup yields CDR1 MGHRA and CDR2 YSYEKL. This CDR3 is 13 amino acids long. Trimming shortened V by 2 bases and J by 2 bases, and 7 bases separated the two germline ends.

V usage is TRBV5-1 and J usage is TRBJ2-3; D call uncertain. The length of the CDR3 is 14 residues. Trimming pared 1 base from V and 3 bases from J, leaving 9 bases between. Germline V gives CDR1 SGHRS, CDR2 YFSETQ. Here the CDR3 DNA reads TGCGCCAGCAGCTTGCGAGGAAAAACAGATACGCAGTATTTT. As protein: CASSLRGKTDTQYF.

The table lists this clonotype with a few counts. This chain joins TRBV9 and TRBJ2-2; D is ambiguous. Germline values: CDR1 SGDLS, CDR2 YYNGEE. V dropped 0 bases and J dropped 7 bases, with 10 bases sitting between them. This CDR3 has 14 amino acids. The CDR3 sequence is CASSVGRADGELFF. CDR3 in DNA: TGTGCCAGCAGCGTAGGTAGAGCTGACGGGGAGCTGTTTTTT.

The chain joins TRBV7-9 to TRBJ1-3; D gene uncertain. In germline, CDR1 is SEHNR, CDR2 FQNEAQ (reference sequence). The length of the CDR3 is 14 residues. The V gene lost 5 bases and the J gene lost 0 bases, with 8 bases spanning the gap. The DNA for the CDR3 is TGTGCCAGCAGCCTACCTCACTCTGGAAACACCATATATTTT. This codes for CASSLPHSGNTIYF.

This chain connects TRBV27 to TRBJ2-2; D unclear. CDR3 length: 14 amino acids. V lost 2 bases and J lost 6, with 10 bases in between. Germline CDR1 MNHEY, CDR2 SMNVEV (reference sequence). CDR3 nucleotide sequence: TGTGCCAGCAGTTTAGGGATTGGAGCCGGGGAGCTGTTTTTT. Translating it yields CASSLGIGAGELFF.

The chain has TRBV5-5 and TRBJ2-3, with D possibly matching TRBD2 (6 bases). The CDR3 is 14 residues long. CDR1 is SGHKS, CDR2 YYEKEE, per germline (reference sequence). Trimming left V 6 bases short and J 1 base short, with 12 bases between. The CDR3 coding sequence is TGTGCCAGCAACTTTCTAGCGCGCACAGATACGCAGTATTTT. Translation: CASNFLARTDTQYF.

This clonotype was detected ten times or more. V and J are TRBV6-6 and TRBJ1-5; 8 bases align to TRBD1. The trim removed 5 bases at V and 1 base at J, leaving 4 bases unmatched. Germline V gene data show CDR1 as MNHNY and CDR2 as SVGAGI (reference sequence). This CDR3 comprises 15 residues. The CDR3 nucleotides are TGTGCCAGCAGTAAAAGGACAGGGAGCAATCAGCCCCAGCATTTT. It encodes CASSKRTGSNQPQHF.